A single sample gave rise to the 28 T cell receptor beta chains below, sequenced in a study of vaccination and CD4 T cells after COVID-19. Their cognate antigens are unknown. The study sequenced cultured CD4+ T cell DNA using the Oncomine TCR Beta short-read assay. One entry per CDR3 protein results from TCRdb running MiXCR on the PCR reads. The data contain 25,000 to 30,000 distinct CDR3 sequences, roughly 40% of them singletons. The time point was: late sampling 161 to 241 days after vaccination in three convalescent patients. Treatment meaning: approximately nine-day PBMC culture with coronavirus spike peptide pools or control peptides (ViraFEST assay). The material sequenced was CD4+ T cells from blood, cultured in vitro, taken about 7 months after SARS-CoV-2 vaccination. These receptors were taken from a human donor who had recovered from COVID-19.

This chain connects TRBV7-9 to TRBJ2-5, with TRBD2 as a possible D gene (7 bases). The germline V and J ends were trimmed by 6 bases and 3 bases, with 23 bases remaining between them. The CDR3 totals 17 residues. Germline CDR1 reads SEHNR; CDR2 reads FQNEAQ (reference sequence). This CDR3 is CASSSWGGHNIKETQYF. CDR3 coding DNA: TGTGCCAGCAGTTCTTGGGGGGGGCATAACATTAAAGAGACCCAGTACTTC.

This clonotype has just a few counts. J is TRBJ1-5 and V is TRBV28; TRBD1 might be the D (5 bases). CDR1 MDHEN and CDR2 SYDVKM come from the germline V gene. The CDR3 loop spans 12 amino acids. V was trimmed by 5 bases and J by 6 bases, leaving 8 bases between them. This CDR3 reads CASSQRGQPQHF. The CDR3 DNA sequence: TGTGCCAGCAGTCAAAGGGGTCAGCCCCAGCATTTT.

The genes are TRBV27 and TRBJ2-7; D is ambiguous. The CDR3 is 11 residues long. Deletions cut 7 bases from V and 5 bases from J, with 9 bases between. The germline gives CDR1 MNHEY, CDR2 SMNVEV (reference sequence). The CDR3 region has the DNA TGTGCCAGCAATCAACGAGACGAGCAGTACTTC. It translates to CASNQRDEQYF.

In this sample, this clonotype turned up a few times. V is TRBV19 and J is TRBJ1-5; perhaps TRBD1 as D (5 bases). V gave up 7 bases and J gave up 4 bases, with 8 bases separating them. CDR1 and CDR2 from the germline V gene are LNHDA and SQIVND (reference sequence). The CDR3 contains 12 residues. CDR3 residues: CASTQGNQPQHF. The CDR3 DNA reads TGTGCCAGTACGCAGGGTAATCAGCCCCAGCATTTT.

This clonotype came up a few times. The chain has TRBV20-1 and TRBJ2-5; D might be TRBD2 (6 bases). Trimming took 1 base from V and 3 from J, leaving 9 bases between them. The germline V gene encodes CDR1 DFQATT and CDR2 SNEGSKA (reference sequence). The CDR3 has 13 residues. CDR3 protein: CSARVGGKETQYF. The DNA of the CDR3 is TGCAGTGCTAGAGTTGGGGGGAAAGAGACCCAGTACTTC.

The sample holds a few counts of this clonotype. CDR3 protein: CSASIGGMGYEQYF. As DNA, the CDR3 is TGCAGTGCTAGTATCGGCGGGATGGGTTACGAGCAGTACTTC. The chain joins TRBV20-1 to TRBJ2-7; maybe TRBD2 (6 bases). The CDR3 loop spans 14 amino acids. Trimming cost V 3 bases and J 4 bases, with 16 bases left between them. From germline, CDR1 is DFQATT and CDR2 SNEGSKA (reference sequence).

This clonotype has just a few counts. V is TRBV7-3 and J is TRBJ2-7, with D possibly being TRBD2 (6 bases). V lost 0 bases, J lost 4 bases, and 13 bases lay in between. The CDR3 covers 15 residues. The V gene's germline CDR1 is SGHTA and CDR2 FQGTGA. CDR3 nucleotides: TGTGCCAGCAGCTTAACTGGCGGGACGGGATACGAGCAGTACTTC. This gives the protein CASSLTGGTGYEQYF.

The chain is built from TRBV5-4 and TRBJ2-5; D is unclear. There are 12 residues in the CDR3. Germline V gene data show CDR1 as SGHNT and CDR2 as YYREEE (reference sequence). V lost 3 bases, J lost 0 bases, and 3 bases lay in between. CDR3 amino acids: CASSWDQETQYF. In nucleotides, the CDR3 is TGTGCCAGCAGCTGGGACCAAGAGACCCAGTACTTC. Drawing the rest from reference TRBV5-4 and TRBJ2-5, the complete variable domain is ETGVTQSPTHLIKTRGQQVTLRCSSQSGHNTVSWYQQALGQGPQFIFQYYREEENGRGNFPPRFSGLQFPNYSSELNVNALELDDSALYLCASSWDQETQYFGPGTRLLVL.

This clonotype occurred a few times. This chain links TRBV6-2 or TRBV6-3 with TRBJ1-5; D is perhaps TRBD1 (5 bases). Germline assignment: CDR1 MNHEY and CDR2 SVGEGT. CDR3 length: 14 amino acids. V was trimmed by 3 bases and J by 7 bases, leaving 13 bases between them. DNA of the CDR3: TGTGCCAGCAGTTATGGTTATGCAGGGCAGCCCCAGCATTTT. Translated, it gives CASSYGYAGQPQHF.

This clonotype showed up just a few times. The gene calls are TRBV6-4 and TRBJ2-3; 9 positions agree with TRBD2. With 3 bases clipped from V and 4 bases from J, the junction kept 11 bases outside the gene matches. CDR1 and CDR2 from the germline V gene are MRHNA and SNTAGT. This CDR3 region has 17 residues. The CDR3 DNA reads TGTGCCAGCAGTGATACACGACGGGCGGGAGGGCCAGATACGCAGTATTTT. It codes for CASSDTRRAGGPDTQYF.

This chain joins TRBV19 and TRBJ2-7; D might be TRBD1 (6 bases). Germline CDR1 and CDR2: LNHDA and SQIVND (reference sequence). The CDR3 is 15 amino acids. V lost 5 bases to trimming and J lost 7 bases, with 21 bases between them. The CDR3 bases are TGTGCCAGTAGTGTTAACCGGGACACCCGCCTAGAGCAGTACTTC. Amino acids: CASSVNRDTRLEQYF.

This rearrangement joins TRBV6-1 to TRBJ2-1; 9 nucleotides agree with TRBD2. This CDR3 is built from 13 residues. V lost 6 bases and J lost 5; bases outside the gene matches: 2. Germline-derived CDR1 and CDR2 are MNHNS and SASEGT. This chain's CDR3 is CASRWTSDNEQFF. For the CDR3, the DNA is TGTGCCAGCAGATGGACTAGCGACAATGAGCAGTTCTTC.

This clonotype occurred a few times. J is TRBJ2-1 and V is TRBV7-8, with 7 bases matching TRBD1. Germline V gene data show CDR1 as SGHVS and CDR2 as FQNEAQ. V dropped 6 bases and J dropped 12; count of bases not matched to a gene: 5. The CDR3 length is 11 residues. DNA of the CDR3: TGTGCCAGCAGTCTAGGGACAGTGCAGTTCTTC. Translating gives CASSLGTVQFF.

The CDR3 sequence: CAISDYPRYEQYF. The CDR3 DNA reads TGTGCCATCAGTGATTACCCCCGCTACGAGCAGTACTTC. This chain connects TRBV10-3 to TRBJ2-7, with unresolved D. Germline values: CDR1 ENHRY, CDR2 SYGVKD. The CDR3 sequence is 13 residues long. Trimming took off 3 bases at V and 3 bases at J, with 9 bases between the two ends.

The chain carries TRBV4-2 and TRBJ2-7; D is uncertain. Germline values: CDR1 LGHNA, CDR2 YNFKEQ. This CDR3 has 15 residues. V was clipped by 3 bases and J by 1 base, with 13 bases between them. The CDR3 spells CASSQPGRLSYEQYF. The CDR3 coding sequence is TGTGCCAGCAGCCAGCCGGGCCGGCTTTCCTACGAGCAGTACTTC.

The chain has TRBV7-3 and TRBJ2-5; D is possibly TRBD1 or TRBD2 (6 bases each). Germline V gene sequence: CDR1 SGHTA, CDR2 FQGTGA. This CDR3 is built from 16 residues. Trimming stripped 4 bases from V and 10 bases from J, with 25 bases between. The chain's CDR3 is CASSYELAPNLGGQYF. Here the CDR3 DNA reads TGTGCCAGCAGCTACGAACTAGCTCCGAACCTAGGGGGCCAGTACTTC.

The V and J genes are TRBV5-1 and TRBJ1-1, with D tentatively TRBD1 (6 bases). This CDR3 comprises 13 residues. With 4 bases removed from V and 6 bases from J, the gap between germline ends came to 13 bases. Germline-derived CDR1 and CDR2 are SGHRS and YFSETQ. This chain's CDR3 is CASSEQGFAEAFF. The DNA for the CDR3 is TGCGCCAGCAGCGAACAGGGTTTTGCTGAAGCTTTCTTT. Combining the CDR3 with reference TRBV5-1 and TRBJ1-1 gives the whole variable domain KAGVTQTPRYLIKTRGQQVTLSCSPISGHRSVSWYQQTPGQGLQFLFEYFSETQRNKGNFPGRFSGRQFSNSRSEMNVSTLELGDSALYLCASSEQGFAEAFFGQGTRLTVV.

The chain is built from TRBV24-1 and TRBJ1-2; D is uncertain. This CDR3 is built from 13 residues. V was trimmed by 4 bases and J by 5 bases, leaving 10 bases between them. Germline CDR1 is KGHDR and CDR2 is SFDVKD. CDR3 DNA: TGTGCCACCAGTGAAGGAACAGCGTATGGCTACACCTTC. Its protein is CATSEGTAYGYTF.

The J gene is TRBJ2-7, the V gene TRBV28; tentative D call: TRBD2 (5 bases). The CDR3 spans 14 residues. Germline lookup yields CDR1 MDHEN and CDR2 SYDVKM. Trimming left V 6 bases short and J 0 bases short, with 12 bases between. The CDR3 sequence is CASRRLGSSYEQYF. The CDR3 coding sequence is TGTGCCAGCAGACGTTTGGGGAGCTCCTACGAGCAGTACTTC.

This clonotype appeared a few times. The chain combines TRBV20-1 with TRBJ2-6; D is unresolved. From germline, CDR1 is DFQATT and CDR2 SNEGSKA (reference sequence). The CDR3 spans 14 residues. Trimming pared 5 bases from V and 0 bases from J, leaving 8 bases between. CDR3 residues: CSAPKSSGANVLTF. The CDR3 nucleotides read TGCAGTGCTCCTAAAAGCTCTGGGGCCAACGTCCTGACTTTC.

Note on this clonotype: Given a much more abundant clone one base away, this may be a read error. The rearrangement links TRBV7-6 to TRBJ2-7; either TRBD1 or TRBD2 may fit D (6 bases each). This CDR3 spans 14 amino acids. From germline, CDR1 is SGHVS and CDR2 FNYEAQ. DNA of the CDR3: TGTGCCGGCAGCTTAGGGGGGAGCTCCTACGAGCAGTACTTC. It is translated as CAGSLGGSSYEQYF.

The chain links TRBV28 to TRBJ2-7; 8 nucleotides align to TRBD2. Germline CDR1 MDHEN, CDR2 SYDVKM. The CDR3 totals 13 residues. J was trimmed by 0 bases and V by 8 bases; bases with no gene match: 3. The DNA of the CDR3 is TGTGCCAGCGAGCGGGAGAGCTCCTACGAGCAGTACTTC. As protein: CASERESSYEQYF.

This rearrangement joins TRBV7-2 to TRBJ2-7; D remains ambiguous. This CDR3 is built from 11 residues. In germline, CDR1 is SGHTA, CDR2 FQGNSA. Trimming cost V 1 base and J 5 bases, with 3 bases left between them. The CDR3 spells CASSLDHEQYF. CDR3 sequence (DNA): TGTGCCAGCAGCTTAGATCACGAGCAGTACTTC.

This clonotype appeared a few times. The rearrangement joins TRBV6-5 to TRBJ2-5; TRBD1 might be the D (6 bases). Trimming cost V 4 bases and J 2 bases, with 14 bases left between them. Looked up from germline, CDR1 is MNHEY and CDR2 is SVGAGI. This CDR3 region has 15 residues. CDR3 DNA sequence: TGTGCCAGCAGTTCGAAAGGACAGACTCAAGAGACCCAGTACTTC. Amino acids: CASSSKGQTQETQYF.

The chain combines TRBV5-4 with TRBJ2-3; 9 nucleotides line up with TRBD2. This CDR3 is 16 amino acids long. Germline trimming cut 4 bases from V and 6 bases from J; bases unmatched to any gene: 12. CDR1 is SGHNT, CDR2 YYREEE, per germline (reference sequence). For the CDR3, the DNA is TGTGCCAGCAGCACACAATTAGCGGGAGCAGGGGATACGCAGTATTTT. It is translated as CASSTQLAGAGDTQYF.

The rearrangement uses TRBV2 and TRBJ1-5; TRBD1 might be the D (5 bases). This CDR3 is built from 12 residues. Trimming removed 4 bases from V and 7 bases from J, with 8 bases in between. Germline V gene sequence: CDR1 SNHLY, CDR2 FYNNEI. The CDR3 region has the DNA TGTGCCAGCAGTGCGGAGGGGCAGCCCCAGCATTTT. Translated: CASSAEGQPQHF.

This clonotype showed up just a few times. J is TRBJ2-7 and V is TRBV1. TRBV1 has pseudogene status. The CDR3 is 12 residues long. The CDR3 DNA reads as TGCACCAGCAGCCAAGCAGGAAACGAGCAGTACTTC. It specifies CTSSQAGNEQYF.

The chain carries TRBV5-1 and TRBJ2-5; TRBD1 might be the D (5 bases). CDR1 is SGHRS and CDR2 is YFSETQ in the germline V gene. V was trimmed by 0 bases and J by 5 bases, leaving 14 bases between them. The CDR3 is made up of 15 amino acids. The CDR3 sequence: CASSLDRPPGETQYF. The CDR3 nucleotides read TGCGCCAGCAGCTTGGACAGGCCGCCCGGGGAGACCCAGTACTTC.